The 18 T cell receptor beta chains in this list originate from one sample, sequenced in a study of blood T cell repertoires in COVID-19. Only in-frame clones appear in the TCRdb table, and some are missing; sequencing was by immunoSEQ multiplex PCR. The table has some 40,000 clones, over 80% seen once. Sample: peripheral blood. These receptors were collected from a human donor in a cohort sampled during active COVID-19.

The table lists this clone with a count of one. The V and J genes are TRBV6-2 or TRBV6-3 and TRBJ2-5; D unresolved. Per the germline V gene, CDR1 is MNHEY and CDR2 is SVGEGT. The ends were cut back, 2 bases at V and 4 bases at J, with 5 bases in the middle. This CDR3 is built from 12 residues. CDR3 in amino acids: CASSYPIETQYF. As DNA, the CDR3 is TGTGCCAGCAGTTACCCCATAGAGACCCAGTACTTC.

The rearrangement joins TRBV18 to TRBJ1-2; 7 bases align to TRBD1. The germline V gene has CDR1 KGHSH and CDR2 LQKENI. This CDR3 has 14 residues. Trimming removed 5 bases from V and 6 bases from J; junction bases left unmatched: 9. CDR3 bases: TGTGCCAGCTCAGCCCAGGGGGTCGCTGATGGCTACACCTTC. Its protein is CASSAQGVADGYTF.

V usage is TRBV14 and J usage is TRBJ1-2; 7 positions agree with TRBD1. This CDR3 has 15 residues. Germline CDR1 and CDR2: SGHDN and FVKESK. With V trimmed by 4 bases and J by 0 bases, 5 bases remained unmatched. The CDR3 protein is CASSPGTAPNYGYTF. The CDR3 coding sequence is TGTGCCAGCAGCCCAGGGACAGCACCTAACTATGGCTACACCTTC.

CDR3: CASSPNRGGAVHNEQFF. The CDR3 bases are TGTGCCAGCAGCCCTAATAGGGGCGGTGCGGTACACAATGAGCAGTTCTTC. The chain employs TRBV7-3 and TRBJ2-1; D possibly corresponds to TRBD1 (5 bases). In germline, CDR1 is SGHTA, CDR2 FQGTGA. This CDR3 has 17 residues. Trimming removed 5 bases at V and 5 bases at J, with 22 bases between.

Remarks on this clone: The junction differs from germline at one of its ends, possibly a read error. The CDR3 DNA sequence: TGTGCTAGCAGCTTAGCTATTAGCGGCTCCTACAATGAGCAGTTCTTC. As protein: CASSLAISGSYNEQFF. The chain uses TRBV7-7 and TRBJ2-1, with D possibly matching TRBD2 (6 bases). There are 16 residues in the CDR3. Germline lookup yields CDR1 SSHAT and CDR2 FNYEAQ (reference sequence).

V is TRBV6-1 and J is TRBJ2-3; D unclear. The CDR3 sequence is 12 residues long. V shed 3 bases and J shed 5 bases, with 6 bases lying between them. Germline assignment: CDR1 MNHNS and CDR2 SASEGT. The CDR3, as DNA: TGTGCCAGCAGTGACGTTCTAGATACGCAGTATTTT. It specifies CASSDVLDTQYF.

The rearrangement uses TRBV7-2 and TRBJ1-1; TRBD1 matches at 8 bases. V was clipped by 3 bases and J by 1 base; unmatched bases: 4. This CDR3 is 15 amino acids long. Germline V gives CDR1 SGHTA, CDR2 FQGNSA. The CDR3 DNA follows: TGTGCCAGCAGCTTGGAGGGACAGGCGAACACTGAAGCTTTCTTT. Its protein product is CASSLEGQANTEAFF.

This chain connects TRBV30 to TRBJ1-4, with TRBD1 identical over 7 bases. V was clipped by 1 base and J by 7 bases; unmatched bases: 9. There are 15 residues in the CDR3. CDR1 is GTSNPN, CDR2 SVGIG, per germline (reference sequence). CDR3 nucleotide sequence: TGTGCCTGGAGTGCAATCAGGGGGTCCATTGAAAAACTGTTTTTT. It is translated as CAWSAIRGSIEKLFF.

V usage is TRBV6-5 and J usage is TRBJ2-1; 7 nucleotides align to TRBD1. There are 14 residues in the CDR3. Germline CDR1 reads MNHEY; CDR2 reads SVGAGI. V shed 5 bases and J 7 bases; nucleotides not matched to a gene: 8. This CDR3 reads CASSTTGVLNEQFF. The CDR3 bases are TGTGCCAGCAGTACCACAGGGGTTTTGAATGAGCAGTTCTTC.

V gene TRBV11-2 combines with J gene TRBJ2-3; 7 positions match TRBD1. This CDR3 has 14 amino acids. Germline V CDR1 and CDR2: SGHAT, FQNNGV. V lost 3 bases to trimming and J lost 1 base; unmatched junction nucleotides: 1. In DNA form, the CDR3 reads TGTGCCAGCAGCTTCGGGACAGGCACAGATACGCAGTATTTT. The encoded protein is CASSFGTGTDTQYF.

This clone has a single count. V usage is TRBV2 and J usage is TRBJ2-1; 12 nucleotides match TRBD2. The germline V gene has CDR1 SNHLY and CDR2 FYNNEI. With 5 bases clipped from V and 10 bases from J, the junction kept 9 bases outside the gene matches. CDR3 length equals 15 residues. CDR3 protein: CASSIRLAGAGEQFF. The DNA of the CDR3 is TGTGCCAGCAGTATACGACTAGCGGGAGCAGGGGAGCAGTTCTTC. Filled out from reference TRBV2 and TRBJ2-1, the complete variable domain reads EPEVTQTPSHQVTQMGQEVILRCVPISNHLYFYWYRQILGQKVEFLVSFYNNEISEKSEIFDDQFSVERPDGSNFTLKIRSTKLEDSAMYFCASSIRLAGAGEQFFGPGTRLTVL.

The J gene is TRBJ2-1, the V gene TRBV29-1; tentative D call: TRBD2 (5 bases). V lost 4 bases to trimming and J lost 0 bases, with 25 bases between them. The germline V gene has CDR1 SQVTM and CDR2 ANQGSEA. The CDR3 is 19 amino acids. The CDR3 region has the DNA TGCAGCGTTGGCGCTCCCGGGTTGCGCCCGGGGAGCTCCTACAATGAGCAGTTCTTC. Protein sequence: CSVGAPGLRPGSSYNEQFF.

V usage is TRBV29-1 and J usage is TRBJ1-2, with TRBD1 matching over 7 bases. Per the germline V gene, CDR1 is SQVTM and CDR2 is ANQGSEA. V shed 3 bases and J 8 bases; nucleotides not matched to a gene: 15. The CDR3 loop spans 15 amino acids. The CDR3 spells CSVERRAMTGIGYTF. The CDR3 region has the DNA TGCAGCGTTGAGAGGAGAGCTATGACAGGGATAGGCTACACCTTC. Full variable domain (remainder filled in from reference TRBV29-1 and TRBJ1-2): SAVISQKPSRDICQRGTSLTIQCQVDSQVTMMFWYRQQPGQSLTLIATANQGSEATYESGFVIDKFPISRPNLTFSTLTVSNMSPEDSSIYLCSVERRAMTGIGYTFGSGTRLTVV.

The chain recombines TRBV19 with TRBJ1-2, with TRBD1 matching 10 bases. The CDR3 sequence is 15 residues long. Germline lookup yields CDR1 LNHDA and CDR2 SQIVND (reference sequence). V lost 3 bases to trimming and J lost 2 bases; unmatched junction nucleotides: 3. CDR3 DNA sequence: TGTGCCAGTAGTATCCCGACAGGGGGCAACTATGGCTACACCTTC. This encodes CASSIPTGGNYGYTF. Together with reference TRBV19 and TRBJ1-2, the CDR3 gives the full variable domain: DGGITQSPKYLFRKEGQNVTLSCEQNLNHDAMYWYRQDPGQGLRLIYYSQIVNDFQKGDIAEGYSVSREKKESFPLTVTSAQKNPTAFYLCASSIPTGGNYGYTFGSGTRLTVV.

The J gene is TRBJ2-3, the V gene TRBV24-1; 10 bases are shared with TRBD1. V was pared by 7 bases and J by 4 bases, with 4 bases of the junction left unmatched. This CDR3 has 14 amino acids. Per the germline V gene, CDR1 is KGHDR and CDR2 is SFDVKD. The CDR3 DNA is TGTGCCACCAGAAGGACAGGGGGTCCAGATACGCAGTATTTT. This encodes CATRRTGGPDTQYF.

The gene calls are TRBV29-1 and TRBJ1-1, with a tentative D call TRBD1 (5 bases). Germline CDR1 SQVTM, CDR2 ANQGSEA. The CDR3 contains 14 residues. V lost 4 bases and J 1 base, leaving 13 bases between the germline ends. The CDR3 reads CSVAATVQNTEAFF. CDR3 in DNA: TGCAGCGTTGCCGCGACAGTTCAGAACACTGAAGCTTTCTTT.

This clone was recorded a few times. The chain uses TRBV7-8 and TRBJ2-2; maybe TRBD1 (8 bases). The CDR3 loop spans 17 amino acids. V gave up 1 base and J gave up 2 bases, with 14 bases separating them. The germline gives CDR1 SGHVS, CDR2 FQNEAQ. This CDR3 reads CASSLVTGGVNTGELFF. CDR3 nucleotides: TGTGCCAGCAGCTTAGTAACAGGGGGGGTAAACACCGGGGAGCTGTTTTTT.

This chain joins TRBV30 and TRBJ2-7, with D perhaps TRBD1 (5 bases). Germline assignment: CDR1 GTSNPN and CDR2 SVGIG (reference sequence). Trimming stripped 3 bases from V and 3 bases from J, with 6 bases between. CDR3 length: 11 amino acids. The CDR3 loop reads CAWRTDYEQYF. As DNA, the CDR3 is TGTGCCTGGAGGACAGACTACGAGCAGTACTTC.